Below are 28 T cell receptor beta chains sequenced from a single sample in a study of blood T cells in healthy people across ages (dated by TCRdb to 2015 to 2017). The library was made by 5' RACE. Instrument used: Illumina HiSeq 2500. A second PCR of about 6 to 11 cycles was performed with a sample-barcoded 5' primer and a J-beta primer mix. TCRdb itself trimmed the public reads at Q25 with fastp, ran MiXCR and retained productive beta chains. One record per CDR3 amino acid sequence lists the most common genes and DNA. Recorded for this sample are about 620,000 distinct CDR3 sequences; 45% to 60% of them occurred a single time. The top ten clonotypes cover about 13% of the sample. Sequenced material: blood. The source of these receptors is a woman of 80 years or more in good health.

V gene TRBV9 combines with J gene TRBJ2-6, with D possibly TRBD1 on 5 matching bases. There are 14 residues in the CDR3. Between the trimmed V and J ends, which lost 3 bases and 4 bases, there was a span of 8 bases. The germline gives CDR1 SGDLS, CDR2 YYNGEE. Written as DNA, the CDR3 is TGTGCCAGCAGCGCCAGGGTGGGGGCCAACGTCCTGACTTTC. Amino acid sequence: CASSARVGANVLTF.

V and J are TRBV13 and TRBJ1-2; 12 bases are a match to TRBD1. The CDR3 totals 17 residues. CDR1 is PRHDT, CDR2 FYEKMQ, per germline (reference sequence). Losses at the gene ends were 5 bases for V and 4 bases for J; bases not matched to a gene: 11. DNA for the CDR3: TGTGCCAGCAGCCTCATAAGGGACAGGGGGCATACCTATGGCTACACCTTC. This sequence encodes CASSLIRDRGHTYGYTF. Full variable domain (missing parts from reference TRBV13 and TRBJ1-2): AAGVIQSPRHLIKEKRETATLKCYPIPRHDTVYWYQQGPGQDPQFLISFYEKMQSDKGSIPDRFSAQQFSDYHSELNMSSLELGDSALYFCASSLIRDRGHTYGYTFGSGTRLTVV.

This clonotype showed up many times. In nucleotides, the CDR3 is TGCGCCAGCAGCCAAGAATACTGGCGGGGGGGTCTCTACAATGAGCAGTTCTTC. Its protein product is CASSQEYWRGGLYNEQFF. V gene TRBV4-1 combines with J gene TRBJ2-1; 9 bases map to TRBD2. CDR1 and CDR2 from the germline V gene are MGHRA and YSYEKL. V was pared by 0 bases and J by 3 bases, with 9 bases of the junction left unmatched. The CDR3 is made up of 18 amino acids.

In nucleotides, the CDR3 is TGCAGTGCGATAGCGGAGACTTACGAGCAGTACTTC. It yields the protein CSAIAETYEQYF. The chain employs TRBV20-1 and TRBJ2-7; D perhaps matches TRBD2 (6 bases). From germline, CDR1 is DFQATT and CDR2 SNEGSKA (reference sequence). V was clipped by 6 bases and J by 4 bases, with 13 bases between them. This CDR3 has 12 amino acids.

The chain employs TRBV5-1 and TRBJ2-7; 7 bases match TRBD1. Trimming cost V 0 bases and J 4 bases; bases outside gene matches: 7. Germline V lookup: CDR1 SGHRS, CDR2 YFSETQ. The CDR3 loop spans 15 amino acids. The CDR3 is CASSLEGDSYYEQYF. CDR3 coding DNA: TGCGCCAGCAGCTTGGAAGGGGACAGCTATTACGAGCAGTACTTC.

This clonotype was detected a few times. The CDR3 loop is CASGQGSSYEQYF. The CDR3 coding sequence is TGTGCCAGCGGACAGGGAAGCTCCTACGAGCAGTACTTC. The chain is built from TRBV7-9 and TRBJ2-7; 8 bases line up with TRBD1. In germline, CDR1 is SEHNR, CDR2 FQNEAQ (reference sequence). This CDR3 spans 13 amino acids. V dropped 8 bases and J dropped 0; count of bases not matched to a gene: 3.

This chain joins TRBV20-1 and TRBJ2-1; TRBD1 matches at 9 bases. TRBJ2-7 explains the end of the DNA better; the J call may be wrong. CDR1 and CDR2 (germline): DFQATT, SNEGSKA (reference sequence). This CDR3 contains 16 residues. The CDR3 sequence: CSTGTGFSPTAEEQYF. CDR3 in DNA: TGCAGTACCGGGACAGGGTTTAGCCCTACCGCGGAAGAGCAGTACTTC.

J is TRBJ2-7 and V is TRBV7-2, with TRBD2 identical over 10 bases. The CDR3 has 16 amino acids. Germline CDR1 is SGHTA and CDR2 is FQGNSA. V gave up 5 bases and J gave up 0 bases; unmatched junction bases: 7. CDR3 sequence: CASSTRTSGVSYEQYF. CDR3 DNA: TGTGCCAGCAGCACTCGGACTAGCGGAGTCTCCTACGAGCAGTACTTC.

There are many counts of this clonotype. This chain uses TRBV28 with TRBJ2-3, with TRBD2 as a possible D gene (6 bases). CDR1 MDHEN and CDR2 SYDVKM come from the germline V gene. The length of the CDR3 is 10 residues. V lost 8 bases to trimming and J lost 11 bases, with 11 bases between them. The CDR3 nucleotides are TGTGCCAGCTCCGGGACTCTGCAGTATTTT. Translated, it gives CASSGTLQYF.

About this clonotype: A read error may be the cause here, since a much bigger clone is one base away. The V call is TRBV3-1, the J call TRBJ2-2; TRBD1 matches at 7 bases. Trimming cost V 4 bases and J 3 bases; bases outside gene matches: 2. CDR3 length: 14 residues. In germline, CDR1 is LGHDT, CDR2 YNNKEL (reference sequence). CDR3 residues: CASSPGQYTGELFF. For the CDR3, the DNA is TGTGCCAGCAGCCCGGGACAGTACACCGGGGAGCTGTTTTTT.

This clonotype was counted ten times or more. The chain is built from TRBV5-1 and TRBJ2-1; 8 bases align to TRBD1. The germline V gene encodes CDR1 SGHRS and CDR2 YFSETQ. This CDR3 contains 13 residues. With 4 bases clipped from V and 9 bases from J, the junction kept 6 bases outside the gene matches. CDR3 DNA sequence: TGCGCCAGCAGCACCGACAGGGGACGTGAGCAGTTCTTC. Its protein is CASSTDRGREQFF.

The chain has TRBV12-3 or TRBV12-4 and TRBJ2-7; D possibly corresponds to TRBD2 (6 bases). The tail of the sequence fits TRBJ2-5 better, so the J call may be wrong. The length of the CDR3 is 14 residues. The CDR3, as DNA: TGTGCCAGCAGTCAGGGCGGGGACCGGGAGACCCAGTACTTC. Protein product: CASSQGGDRETQYF.

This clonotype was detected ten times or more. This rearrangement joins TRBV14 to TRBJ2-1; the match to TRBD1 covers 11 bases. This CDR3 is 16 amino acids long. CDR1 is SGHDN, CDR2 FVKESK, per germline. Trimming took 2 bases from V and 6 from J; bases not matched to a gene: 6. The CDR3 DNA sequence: TGTGCCAGCAGCCAATGGGGGACAGGGGGTTCCAATGAGCAGTTCTTC. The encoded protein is CASSQWGTGGSNEQFF.

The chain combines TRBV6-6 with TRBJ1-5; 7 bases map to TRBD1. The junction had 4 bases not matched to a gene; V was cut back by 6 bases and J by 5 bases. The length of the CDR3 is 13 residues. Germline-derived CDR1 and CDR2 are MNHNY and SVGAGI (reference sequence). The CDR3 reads CASSIDRDQPQHF. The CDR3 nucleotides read TGTGCCAGCAGCATCGACAGGGATCAGCCCCAGCATTTT.

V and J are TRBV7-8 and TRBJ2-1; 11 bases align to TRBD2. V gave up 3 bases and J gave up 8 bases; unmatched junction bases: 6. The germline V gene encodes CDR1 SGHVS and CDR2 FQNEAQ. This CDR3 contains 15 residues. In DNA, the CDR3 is TGTGCCAGCAGCTTGTCTAGCGGGGGGTTCCATGAGCAGTTCTTC. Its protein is CASSLSSGGFHEQFF.

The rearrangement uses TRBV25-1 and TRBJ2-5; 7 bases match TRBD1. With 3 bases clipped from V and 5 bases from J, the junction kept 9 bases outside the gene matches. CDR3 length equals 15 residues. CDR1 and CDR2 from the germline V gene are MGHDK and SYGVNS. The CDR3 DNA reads TGTGCCAGCAGTGACCTGACAGGGTCCGGGGAGACCCAGTACTTC. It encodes CASSDLTGSGETQYF.

CDR3 sequence (DNA): TGCGCCAGCAGGCCATCTAGCGGGGCATACAATGAGCAGTTCTTC. Amino acid sequence: CASRPSSGAYNEQFF. The V gene is TRBV5-1, the J gene TRBJ2-1, with TRBD2 identical over 9 bases. Trimming took 5 bases from V and 4 from J; bases not matched to a gene: 7. Germline V gene lookup returns CDR1 SGHRS and CDR2 YFSETQ. The CDR3 is 15 residues long.

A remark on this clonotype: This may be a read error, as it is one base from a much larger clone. The CDR3 here is CASSSPGQPGNHGYTF. The CDR3 DNA reads as TGTGCCAGTAGTTCCCCTGGACAGCCTGGGAACCATGGCTACACCTTC. The gene calls are TRBV19 and TRBJ1-2, with D tentatively TRBD1 (6 bases). In germline, CDR1 is LNHDA, CDR2 SQIVND (reference sequence). Trimming left V 5 bases short and J 6 bases short, with 22 bases between. The CDR3 totals 16 residues.

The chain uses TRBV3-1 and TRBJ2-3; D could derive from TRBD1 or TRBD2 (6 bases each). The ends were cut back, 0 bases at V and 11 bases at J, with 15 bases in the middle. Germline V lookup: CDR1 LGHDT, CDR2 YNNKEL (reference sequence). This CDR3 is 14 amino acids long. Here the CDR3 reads CASSQDQGTAKQYF. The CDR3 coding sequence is TGTGCCAGCAGCCAAGATCAGGGGACTGCTAAGCAGTATTTT.

As DNA, the CDR3 is TGTGCCAGCAGCCCACTAGCGGGAGAAAGTGAGCAGTTCTTC. It codes for CASSPLAGESEQFF. The rearrangement joins TRBV3-1 to TRBJ2-1, with TRBD2 matching 11 bases. Germline CDR1 reads LGHDT; CDR2 reads YNNKEL (reference sequence). The V gene end was trimmed by 4 bases and the J gene end by 9 bases; junction bases not matched to a gene: 5. The CDR3 covers 14 residues.

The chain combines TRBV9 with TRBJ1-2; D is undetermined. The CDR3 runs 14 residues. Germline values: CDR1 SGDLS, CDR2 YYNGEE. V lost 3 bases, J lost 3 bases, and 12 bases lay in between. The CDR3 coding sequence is TGTGCCAGCAGCGCAAAGAGTTCATACTATGGCTACACCTTC. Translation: CASSAKSSYYGYTF.

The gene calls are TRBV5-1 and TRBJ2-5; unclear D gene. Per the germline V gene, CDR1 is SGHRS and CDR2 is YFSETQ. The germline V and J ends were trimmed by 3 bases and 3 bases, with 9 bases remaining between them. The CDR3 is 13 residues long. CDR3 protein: CASSSGVEETQYF. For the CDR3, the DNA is TGCGCCAGCAGCTCGGGTGTTGAAGAGACCCAGTACTTC.

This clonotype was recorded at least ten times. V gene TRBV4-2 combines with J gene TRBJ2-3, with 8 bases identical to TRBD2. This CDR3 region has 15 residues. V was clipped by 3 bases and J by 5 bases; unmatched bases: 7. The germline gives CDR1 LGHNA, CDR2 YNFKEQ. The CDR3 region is CASSQVGLGGDTQYF. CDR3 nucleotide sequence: TGTGCCAGCAGCCAGGTGGGACTAGGGGGAGATACGCAGTATTTT.

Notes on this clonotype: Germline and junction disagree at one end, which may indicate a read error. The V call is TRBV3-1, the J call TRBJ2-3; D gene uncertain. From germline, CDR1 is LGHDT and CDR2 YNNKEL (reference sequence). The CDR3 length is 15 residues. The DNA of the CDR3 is TGTGCCAGCAGCCAAATCGTGCATAGCACAGATATGCAGTATTTT. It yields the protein CASSQIVHSTDMQYF.

The CDR3 bases are TGCAGTGCTAGCGAATTAAGACTAGCGGTAGCCAAAAACATTCAGTACTTC. Protein sequence: CSASELRLAVAKNIQYF. This chain connects TRBV20-1 to TRBJ2-4; 9 bases match TRBD2. The CDR3 extends over 17 amino acids. CDR1 is DFQATT, CDR2 SNEGSKA, per germline (reference sequence). V dropped 3 bases and J dropped 0; count of bases not matched to a gene: 9.

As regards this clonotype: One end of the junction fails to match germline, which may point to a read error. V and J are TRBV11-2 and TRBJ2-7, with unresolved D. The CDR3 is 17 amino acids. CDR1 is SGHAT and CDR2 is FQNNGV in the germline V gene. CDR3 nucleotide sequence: TGTGCCAGCAGCTTTGTATCAGGTCAGTTAAGAGTCTACGAGCAGGACTTC. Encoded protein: CASSFVSGQLRVYEQDF. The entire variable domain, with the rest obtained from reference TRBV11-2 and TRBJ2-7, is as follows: EAGVAQSPRYKIIEKRQSVAFWCNPISGHATLYWYQQILGQGPKLLIQFQNNGVVDDSQLPKDRFSAERLKGVDSTLKIQPAKLEDSAVYLCASSFVSGQLRVYEQDFGPGTRLTVT.

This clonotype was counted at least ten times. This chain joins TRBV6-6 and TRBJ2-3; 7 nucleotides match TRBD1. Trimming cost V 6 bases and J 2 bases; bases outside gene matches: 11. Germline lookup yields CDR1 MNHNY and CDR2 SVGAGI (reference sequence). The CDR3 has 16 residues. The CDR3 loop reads CASSQDRRIDTDTQYF. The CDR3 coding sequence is TGTGCCAGCAGCCAGGACAGGCGCATAGACACAGATACGCAGTATTTT.

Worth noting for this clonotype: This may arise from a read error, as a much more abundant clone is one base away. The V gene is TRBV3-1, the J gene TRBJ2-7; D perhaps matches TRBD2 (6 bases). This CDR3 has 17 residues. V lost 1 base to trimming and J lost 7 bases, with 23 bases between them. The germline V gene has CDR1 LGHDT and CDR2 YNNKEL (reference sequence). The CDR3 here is CASSQGGAGLVYNEQYF. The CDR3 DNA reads TGTGCCAGCAGCCAAGGAGGGGCGGGGCTCGTATACAATGAGCAGTACTTC.